This T cell receptor (beta chain) was sequenced during a study of long-term antiretroviral therapy in people with HIV. The assay, immunoSEQ v3.0, was run at survey level. Assay: immunoSEQ multiplex PCR; the TCRdb copy retains only in-frame clones and omits some. The repertoire holds about 28,000 clones, with 93% as singletons. Germline values: CDR1 SGHTS, CDR2 YDEGEE. Unmatched junction bases numbered 8, after V lost 4 bases and J lost 7 bases. This CDR3 contains 13 residues. Only United States sites treated participants with HIV. The chain uses TRBV5-8 and TRBJ2-7; 7 bases align to TRBD1. This specimen consisted of unsorted PBMCs, obtained 6.2 years after starting antiretroviral therapy. The receptor comes from a man aged 40-49 years with HIV. The CDR3 nucleotides read TGTGCCAGCAGCCGACAGGGCTGGGGGGAGCAGTACTTC. Translated: CASSRQGWGEQYF.